What follows are 11 T cell receptor beta chains derived from one specimen sequenced in a study of cytomegalovirus exposure and HLA in healthy donors (dated by TCRdb to about 2017). Libraries were prepared through the immunoSEQ multiplex PCR assay. The multiplex PCR relied on a mix of 60 forward primers for TCR Vbeta segments and 13 reverse primers for TCR Jbeta segments. The table comes from immuneACCESS by way of TCRdb, which keeps in-frame sequences with V and J called. Part of the clones is missing from these tables; in studies checked, under half for an unresolved V gene and the rest for unknown reasons. This sample comprises some 170,000 clones, about 75% of them detected only once. The top ten clonotypes cover 5% to 8% of the sample. Sequenced input: PBMCs. The receptor set was obtained from a man between 35 and 55 years old in good health and CMV-seropositive.

The table lists this clone with a count of one. V gene TRBV6-1 combines with J gene TRBJ2-1, with D tentatively TRBD2 (5 bases). The ends were cut back, 2 bases at V and 9 bases at J, with 14 bases in the middle. The CDR3 runs 14 residues. From germline, CDR1 is MNHNS and CDR2 SASEGT. CDR3 DNA sequence: TGTGCCAGCAGTGAAACGGGTAGAGGGTTTGAGCAGTTCTTC. It translates to CASSETGRGFEQFF.

The rearrangement joins TRBV9 to TRBJ2-1; D gene uncertain. The CDR3 loop spans 15 amino acids. The germline CDR1 and CDR2 sequences are SGDLS and YYNGEE. Trimming shortened V by 0 bases and J by 5 bases, and 12 bases separated the two germline ends. For the CDR3, the DNA is TGTGCCAGCAGCGTAGGCCCAAGCGTTCACAATGAGCAGTTCTTC. It encodes CASSVGPSVHNEQFF.

The chain has TRBV2 and TRBJ2-1; 14 bases are shared with TRBD2. Germline V lookup: CDR1 SNHLY, CDR2 FYNNEI. Unmatched junction bases numbered 8, after V lost 4 bases and J lost 0 bases. The CDR3 sequence is 19 residues long. As DNA, the CDR3 is TGTGCCAGCAGTGCCCCCGGGACTAGCGGGAGTTACTCCTACAATGAGCAGTTCTTC. It is translated as CASSAPGTSGSYSYNEQFF.

The chain recombines TRBV5-1 with TRBJ2-5, with D maybe TRBD2 (6 bases). V lost 0 bases, J lost 3 bases, and 21 bases lay in between. The germline V gene has CDR1 SGHRS and CDR2 YFSETQ. This CDR3 spans 18 amino acids. The CDR3 coding sequence is TGCGCCAGCAGCTTGGGGGACGGGGCTAGCGTTTTCGAAGAGACCCAGTACTTC. This gives the protein CASSLGDGASVFEETQYF.

The rearrangement links TRBV5-1 to TRBJ2-7; maybe TRBD1 (5 bases). Deletions cut 0 bases from V and 1 base from J, with 11 bases between. The CDR3 extends over 15 amino acids. Germline values: CDR1 SGHRS, CDR2 YFSETQ. For the CDR3, the DNA is TGCGCCAGCAGCTTGGCGTCTGGACAATCCTACGAGCAGTACTTC. It encodes CASSLASGQSYEQYF.

This clone has just a few counts. The chain has TRBV27 and TRBJ1-4; no reliable D call. The germline V gene encodes CDR1 MNHEY and CDR2 SMNVEV (reference sequence). The length of the CDR3 is 15 residues. The V end was cut by 3 bases, the J end by 8 bases, with 16 bases between. The DNA of the CDR3 is TGTGCCAGCAGTTTCCGAGGGAGGAGGATAGAAAAACTGTTTTTT. Encoded protein: CASSFRGRRIEKLFF.

J is TRBJ2-3 and V is TRBV5-4, with TRBD2 matching 11 bases. V trimming: 4 bases; J trimming: 6 bases; junction bases outside the gene matches: 4. This CDR3 contains 14 residues. Germline CDR1 reads SGHNT; CDR2 reads YYREEE (reference sequence). The CDR3 DNA reads TGTGCCAGCAGCCCCACTAGCGGGAGTGATACGCAGTATTTT. Residues: CASSPTSGSDTQYF.

The count of this clone is one. The chain has TRBV19 and TRBJ2-3; possibly TRBD1 for D (5 bases). This CDR3 comprises 17 residues. Trimming pared 5 bases from V and 2 bases from J, leaving 20 bases between. CDR1 and CDR2 (germline): LNHDA, SQIVND (reference sequence). CDR3 DNA: TGTGCCAGTAGTCCCCGGGCTCCCACAGGTTTCACAGATACGCAGTATTTT. Residues: CASSPRAPTGFTDTQYF. The full variable domain, its missing parts supplied by reference TRBV19 and TRBJ2-3, is DGGITQSPKYLFRKEGQNVTLSCEQNLNHDAMYWYRQDPGQGLRLIYYSQIVNDFQKGDIAEGYSVSREKKESFPLTVTSAQKNPTAFYLCASSPRAPTGFTDTQYFGPGTRLTVL.

The rearrangement uses TRBV10-3 and TRBJ2-7; 10 nucleotides match TRBD1. CDR1 is ENHRY, CDR2 SYGVKD, per germline. V was clipped by 1 base and J by 0 bases; unmatched bases: 3. The CDR3 length is 16 residues. Written as DNA, the CDR3 is TGTGCCATCAGTGAGTGGGGGGACAGGGGCTCCTACGAGCAGTACTTC. This codes for CAISEWGDRGSYEQYF.

This clone was picked up one time. The chain recombines TRBV5-1 with TRBJ1-4, with unresolved D. The CDR3 contains 13 residues. The germline V and J ends were trimmed by 2 bases and 8 bases, with 10 bases remaining between them. The V gene's germline CDR1 is SGHRS and CDR2 YFSETQ. CDR3 sequence: CASSFGPGEKLFF. For the CDR3, the DNA is TGCGCCAGCAGCTTTGGGCCAGGAGAAAAACTGTTTTTT.

The CDR3 sequence is CASSARQGINYGYTF. The CDR3 DNA is TGTGCCAGCAGCGCCCGACAGGGAATTAACTATGGCTACACCTTC. The chain links TRBV9 to TRBJ1-2, with 7 bases identical to TRBD1. The CDR3 loop spans 15 amino acids. V lost 3 bases, J lost 1 base, and 6 bases stayed unmatched. The germline CDR1 and CDR2 sequences are SGDLS and YYNGEE.